The 10 T cell receptor beta chains below come from one sample, sequenced in a study of blood T cell repertoires in COVID-19. TCRdb's table, derived via immunoSEQ multiplex PCR, lists solely in-frame clones and lacks some. The sample records approximately 300,000 clones, 86% being singletons. Sequencing was performed on PBMCs or T cells enriched from blood (not recorded which). These receptors originate from a young woman who had recovered from COVID-19.

The J gene is TRBJ2-5, the V gene TRBV24-1, with a weak D call TRBD2 (6 bases). The CDR3 is 15 amino acids. The germline CDR1 and CDR2 sequences are KGHDR and SFDVKD. The germline V and J ends were trimmed by 9 bases and 0 bases, with 16 bases remaining between them. CDR3: CATADPRRDQETQYF. In DNA form, the CDR3 reads TGTGCCACCGCGGATCCAAGGAGGGACCAAGAGACCCAGTACTTC.

The chain couples TRBV11-3 to TRBJ2-7, with TRBD1 matching 7 bases. The CDR3 spans 12 residues. In germline, CDR1 is SGHNT, CDR2 YENEEA. V lost 3 bases to trimming and J lost 6 bases; unmatched junction nucleotides: 2. This CDR3 is CASSLNRGEQYF. The CDR3 nucleotides are TGTGCCAGCAGCTTGAACAGGGGCGAGCAGTACTTC.

V gene TRBV5-1 combines with J gene TRBJ2-2; TRBD2 aligns across 10 bases. From germline, CDR1 is SGHRS and CDR2 YFSETQ. The CDR3 covers 16 residues. J gave up 4 bases and V 4 bases, and 7 bases lay outside the gene matches. The CDR3 region has the DNA TGCGCCAGCAGCAAACGACTAGCGGGTAGCACCGGGGAGCTGTTTTTT. Amino acid sequence: CASSKRLAGSTGELFF.

The chain has TRBV5-6 and TRBJ1-1, with D maybe TRBD1 (6 bases). Between the trimmed V and J ends, which lost 0 bases and 12 bases, there was a span of 12 bases. Germline CDR1 reads SGHDT; CDR2 reads YYEEEE. There are 12 residues in the CDR3. The CDR3 sequence is CASSLAVQGTFF. Written as DNA, the CDR3 is TGTGCCAGCAGCTTGGCCGTCCAGGGGACTTTCTTT.

This chain links TRBV27 with TRBJ2-1; 12 bases are shared with TRBD2. The germline gives CDR1 MNHEY, CDR2 SMNVEV (reference sequence). There are 17 residues in the CDR3. J was trimmed by 3 bases and V by 4 bases; bases with no gene match: 7. The CDR3 nucleotides read TGTGCCAGCAGTTCCGCCACACTAGCGGGGGGCTACAATGAGCAGTTCTTC. Protein: CASSSATLAGGYNEQFF.

The genes are TRBV7-3 and TRBJ2-1; 9 nucleotides line up with TRBD2. Germline V gene data show CDR1 as SGHTA and CDR2 as FQGTGA. The length of the CDR3 is 16 residues. Trimming cost V 2 bases and J 6 bases; bases outside gene matches: 8. The CDR3, as DNA: TGTGCCAGCAGCTTATATGCGACTAGCGGAGCCAATGAGCAGTTCTTC. This translates into CASSLYATSGANEQFF.

The V and J genes are TRBV11-2 and TRBJ1-2, with D possibly being TRBD1 (5 bases). V gave up 4 bases and J gave up 6 bases, with 12 bases separating them. Germline CDR1 and CDR2: SGHAT and FQNNGV. There are 13 residues in the CDR3. CDR3 coding DNA: TGTGCCAGCAGCTCGGAGGGGAGCGATGGCTACACCTTC. This translates into CASSSEGSDGYTF.

J is TRBJ2-5 and V is TRBV7-6, with 7 positions matching TRBD1. Trimming removed 0 bases from V and 2 bases from J; junction bases left unmatched: 6. The CDR3 totals 16 residues. Germline V lookup: CDR1 SGHVS, CDR2 FNYEAQ. Written as DNA, the CDR3 is TGTGCCAGCAGCTTAGCGCCAGGGGGTCGGCAAGAGACCCAGTACTTC. It specifies CASSLAPGGRQETQYF.

The chain has TRBV6-5 and TRBJ2-7; TRBD2 matches 12 bases. The germline V gene encodes CDR1 MNHEY and CDR2 SVGAGI. This CDR3 has 13 amino acids. The junction had 2 bases not matched to a gene; V was cut back by 6 bases and J by 5 bases. In DNA, the CDR3 is TGTGCCAGCAGACTAGCGGGAGGCCACGAGCAGTACTTC. Protein product: CASRLAGGHEQYF.

The chain joins TRBV5-1 to TRBJ1-1; a possible D gene is TRBD1 (5 bases). CDR3 length: 14 residues. Trimming removed 3 bases at V and 4 bases at J, with 13 bases between. The germline V gene encodes CDR1 SGHRS and CDR2 YFSETQ. The CDR3 coding sequence is TGCGCCAGCAGCTACCCCGGACATATCACTGAAGCTTTCTTT. It translates to CASSYPGHITEAFF.